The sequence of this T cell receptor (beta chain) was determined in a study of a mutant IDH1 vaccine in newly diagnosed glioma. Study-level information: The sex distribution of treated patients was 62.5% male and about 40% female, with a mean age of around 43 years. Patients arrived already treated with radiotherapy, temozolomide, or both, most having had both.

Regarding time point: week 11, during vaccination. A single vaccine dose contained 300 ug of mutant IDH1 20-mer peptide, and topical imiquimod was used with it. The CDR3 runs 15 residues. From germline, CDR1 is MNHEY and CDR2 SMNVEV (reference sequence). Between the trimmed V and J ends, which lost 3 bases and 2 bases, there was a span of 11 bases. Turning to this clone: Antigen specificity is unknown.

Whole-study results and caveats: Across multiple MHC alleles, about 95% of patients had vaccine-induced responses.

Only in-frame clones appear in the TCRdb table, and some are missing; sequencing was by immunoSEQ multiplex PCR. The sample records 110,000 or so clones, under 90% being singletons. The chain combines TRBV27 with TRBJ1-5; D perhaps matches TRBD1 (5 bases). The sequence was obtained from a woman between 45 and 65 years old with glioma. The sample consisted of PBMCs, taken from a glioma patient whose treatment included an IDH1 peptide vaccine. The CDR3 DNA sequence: TGTGCCAGCAGTTTGTGGGGGATAGGCAATCAGCCCCAGCATTTT. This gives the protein CASSLWGIGNQPQHF.